This T cell receptor (beta chain) was identified in a study of radiotherapy plus CTLA-4 blockade in lung cancer. Regarding the study as a whole: TCR clones originating in tumors grew in number in blood after radiotherapy plus ipilimumab.

Using immunoSEQ multiplex PCR, the repertoire was profiled, and TCRdb retains in-frame clones only, with some absent. The sample includes more than 75,000 clones, 85% to 90% of them seen just once. The study gave focal radiation plus ipilimumab CTLA-4 blockade to patients with chemo-refractory metastatic non-small-cell lung cancer. Germline V gene data show CDR1 as MDHEN and CDR2 as SYDVKM. The CDR3 extends over 14 amino acids. Trimming left V 3 bases short and J 3 bases short, with 12 bases between. Notes on this clone: Its matching antigen is unknown.

The chain couples TRBV28 to TRBJ2-7; D is perhaps TRBD1 (6 bases). Sequences were derived from peripheral blood, sampled from a patient treated with radiotherapy plus ipilimumab. The receptor was isolated from a human donor with non-small cell lung cancer who had stable disease on radiotherapy plus ipilimumab. CDR3 amino acids: CASSFPTGRYEQYF. In DNA, the CDR3 is TGTGCCAGCAGTTTCCCCACAGGGCGCTACGAGCAGTACTTC.